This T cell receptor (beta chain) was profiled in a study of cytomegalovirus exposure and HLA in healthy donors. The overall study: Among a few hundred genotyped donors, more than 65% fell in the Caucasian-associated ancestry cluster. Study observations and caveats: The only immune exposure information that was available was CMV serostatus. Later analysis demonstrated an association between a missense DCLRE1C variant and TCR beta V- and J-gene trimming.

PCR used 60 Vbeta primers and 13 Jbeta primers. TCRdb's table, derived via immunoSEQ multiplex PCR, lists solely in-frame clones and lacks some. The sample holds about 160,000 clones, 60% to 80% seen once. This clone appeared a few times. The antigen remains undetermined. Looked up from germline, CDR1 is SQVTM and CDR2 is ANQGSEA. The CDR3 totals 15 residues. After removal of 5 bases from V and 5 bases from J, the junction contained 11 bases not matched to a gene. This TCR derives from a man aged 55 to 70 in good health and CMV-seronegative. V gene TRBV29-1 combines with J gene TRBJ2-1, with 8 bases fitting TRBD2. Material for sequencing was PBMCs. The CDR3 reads CSVPRGVAENNEQFF. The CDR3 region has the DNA TGCAGCGTTCCGCGGGGGGTGGCGGAAAACAATGAGCAGTTCTTC.